Each of the 9 T cell receptor beta chains below was sequenced from the same sample in a study of shared clonotypes between healthy human individuals. The repertoire was sequenced with immunoSEQ multiplex PCR; TCRdb's copy has only in-frame clones and lacks some. The data contain some 320,000 clones, roughly 87% of them singletons. Material for sequencing was memory CD8+ T cells sorted from blood. The subset here: CD45RO+ cells pooled with CCR7-negative TemRA cells. Receptors originate from a man in his late teens or twenties in good health.

A remark on this clone: A junction end diverges from the germline sequence, so it may reflect a read error. The V gene is TRBV4-1, the J gene TRBJ1-2, with D uncertain. Germline-derived CDR1 and CDR2 are MGHRA and YSYEKL. The CDR3 is made up of 14 amino acids. CDR3 in DNA: TGCGCCAGCAGCCCTTGGTGGCCGTCACGTCGGCGAAAGTTC. This codes for CASSPWWPSRRRKF.

This clone was counted a single time. The genes are TRBV29-1 and TRBJ2-2; D remains ambiguous. Germline-derived CDR1 and CDR2 are SQVTM and ANQGSEA. Trimming stripped 3 bases from V and 2 bases from J, with 16 bases between. The CDR3 totals 16 residues. CDR3 sequence reads: CSVELGFPLNTGELFF. The DNA of the CDR3 is TGCAGCGTTGAGTTAGGATTTCCCCTAAACACCGGGGAGCTGTTTTTT.

This clone showed up just once. Other DNA sequences in this sample translate to the same CDR3. This chain joins TRBV28 and TRBJ2-7, with unresolved D. Germline CDR1 and CDR2: MDHEN and SYDVKM. The ends were cut back, 3 bases at V and 6 bases at J, with 9 bases in the middle. The CDR3 covers 12 residues. The CDR3 DNA follows: TGTGCCAGCAGTTTTTCTGGGCCCGAGCAGTACTTC. Its protein is CASSFSGPEQYF.

CDR3 nucleotides: TGTGCCAGCAGCGAGGACGGTTTGAATTCACCCCTCCACTTT. Translating gives CASSEDGLNSPLHF. The V and J genes are TRBV9 and TRBJ1-6; no firm D call. From germline, CDR1 is SGDLS and CDR2 YYNGEE. V was pared by 3 bases and J by 7 bases, with 11 bases between. This CDR3 comprises 14 residues.

The genes are TRBV25-1 and TRBJ2-7; TRBD1 matches at 7 bases. The germline gives CDR1 MGHDK, CDR2 SYGVNS. V gave up 4 bases and J gave up 1 base; unmatched junction bases: 7. The CDR3 length is 15 residues. The CDR3 loop reads CASSAGTVNSYEQYF. In nucleotides, the CDR3 is TGTGCCAGCAGTGCGGGGACAGTGAATTCCTACGAGCAGTACTTC.

The chain carries TRBV12-5 and TRBJ2-1; D is uncertain. The CDR3 runs 10 residues. Trimming cost V 2 bases and J 10 bases, with 3 bases left between them. Germline V gene data show CDR1 as LGHNT and CDR2 as FRNRAP. CDR3 amino acids: CASGLFEQFF. CDR3 bases: TGTGCTAGTGGTTTGTTCGAGCAGTTCTTC.

The V and J genes are TRBV7-2 and TRBJ2-1; 9 bases line up with TRBD2. Germline CDR1 reads SGHTA; CDR2 reads FQGNSA. J gave up 5 bases and V 5 bases, and 10 bases lay outside the gene matches. The CDR3 has 16 amino acids. DNA of the CDR3: TGTGCCAGCAGCCCCTTGCGGGAGGGCCTCGACAATGAGCAGTTCTTC. This codes for CASSPLREGLDNEQFF.

This chain joins TRBV28 and TRBJ1-4; 9 bases are a match to TRBD1. Unmatched junction bases numbered 4, after V lost 5 bases and J lost 6 bases. Germline V gene sequence: CDR1 MDHEN, CDR2 SYDVKM. The CDR3 totals 14 residues. CDR3: CASSTGTGYEKLFF. The CDR3 region has the DNA TGTGCCAGCAGTACCGGGACAGGGTATGAAAAACTGTTTTTT. Complete variable domain (other parts from reference TRBV28 and TRBJ1-4): DVKVTQSSRYLVKRTGEKVFLECVQDMDHENMFWYRQDPGLGLRLIYFSYDVKMKEKGDIPEGYSVSREKKERFSLILESASTNQTSMYLCASSTGTGYEKLFFGSGTQLSVL.

This chain connects TRBV27 to TRBJ2-3; 7 bases fit TRBD2. This CDR3 has 15 amino acids. The germline V gene encodes CDR1 MNHEY and CDR2 SMNVEV (reference sequence). V trimming: 2 bases; J trimming: 3 bases; junction bases outside the gene matches: 5. This chain's CDR3 is CASSLRGSGTDTQYF. The CDR3 nucleotides are TGTGCCAGCAGTTTACGCGGGAGTGGTACAGATACGCAGTATTTT.